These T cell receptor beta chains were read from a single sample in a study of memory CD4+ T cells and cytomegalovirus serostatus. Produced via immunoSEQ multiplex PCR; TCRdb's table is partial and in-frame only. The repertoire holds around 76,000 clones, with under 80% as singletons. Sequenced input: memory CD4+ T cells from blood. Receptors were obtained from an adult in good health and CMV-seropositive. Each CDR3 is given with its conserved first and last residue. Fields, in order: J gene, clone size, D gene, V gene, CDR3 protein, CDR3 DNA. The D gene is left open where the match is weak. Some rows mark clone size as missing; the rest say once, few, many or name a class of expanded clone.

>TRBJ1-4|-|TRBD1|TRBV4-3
CASSQDSGTGSAKLFF
TGCGCCAGCAGCCAAGATTCGGGGACAGGGTCGGCAAAACTGTTTTTT
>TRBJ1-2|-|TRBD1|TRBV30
CACRPPDRGLAGYTF
TGTGCCTGCCGTCCACCGGACAGGGGGCTAGCTGGCTACACCTTC
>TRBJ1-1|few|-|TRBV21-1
CASSKKPDSEAFF
TGTGCCAGCAGCAAAAAACCCGACAGTGAAGCTTTCTTT
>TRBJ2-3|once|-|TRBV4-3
CASSQWGNTQYF
TGCGCCAGCAGCCAATGGGGGAATACGCAGTATTTT
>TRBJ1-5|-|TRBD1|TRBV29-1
CSVSQGDQPQHF
TGCAGCGTCTCACAGGGGGATCAGCCCCAGCATTTT
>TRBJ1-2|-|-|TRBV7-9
CASSLDSSNGYTF
TGTGCCAGCAGCTTAGACAGCTCTAATGGCTACACCTTC
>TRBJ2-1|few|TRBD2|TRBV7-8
CASSFREGRGNEQFF
TGTGCCAGCAGCTTCAGGGAGGGCCGAGGCAATGAGCAGTTCTTC
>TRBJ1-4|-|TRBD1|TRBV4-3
CASSQDLGQAEKLFF
TGCGCCAGCAGCCAAGATCTAGGACAGGCCGAAAAACTGTTTTTT
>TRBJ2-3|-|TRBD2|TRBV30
CACQIGTSGELDTQYF
TGTGCCTGCCAAATAGGGACTAGCGGGGAATTAGATACGCAGTATTTT
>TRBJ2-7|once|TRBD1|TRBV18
CASSSGTAAYEQYF
TGTGCCAGCTCATCCGGGACAGCTGCCTACGAGCAGTACTTC
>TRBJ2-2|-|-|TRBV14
CASSLLSGTGELFF
TGTGCCAGCAGCCTGCTCTCGGGCACCGGGGAGCTGTTTTTT
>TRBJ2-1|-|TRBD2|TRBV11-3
CASSPGLARRYNEQFF
TGTGCCAGCAGTCCCGGACTAGCGAGACGTTACAATGAGCAGTTCTTC
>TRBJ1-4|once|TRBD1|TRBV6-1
CASAGTGYEKLFF
TGTGCCAGCGCCGGGACAGGGTACGAAAAACTGTTTTTT